This TCR beta chain comes out of a study of cytomegalovirus exposure and HLA in healthy donors. Across the whole study: Within the Caucasian-associated ancestry cluster were around 81% of the approximately 400 genotyped donors.

Vbeta (60) and Jbeta (13) primers were used in the PCR. Generated by immunoSEQ multiplex PCR, the TCRdb table keeps only in-frame clones and is missing some. The sample totals about 87,000 clones. Deletions cut 8 bases from V and 7 bases from J, with 14 bases between. The germline V gene encodes CDR1 MNHEY and CDR2 SMNVEV (reference sequence). The CDR3 has 13 residues. Regarding the study as a whole: In an earlier analysis, productive rearrangement rates for most beta V segments clustered near 90% or 30%. For most TCR sequences rarity was the rule, although some public TCRs occurred in many donors.

With regard to this clone: What it recognizes is unknown.

The clonotype comes from a man between 50 and 59 years old in good health and CMV-seropositive. The rearrangement joins TRBV27 to TRBJ1-4; TRBD1 is a possible D gene (6 bases). Sample: PBMCs. Here the CDR3 reads CASARGTTEKLFF. The CDR3 region has the DNA TGTGCCAGCGCTAGGGGGACGACTGAAAAACTGTTTTTT.